The entry below describes one T cell receptor (beta chain). Its cognate antigen has yet to be identified. TRB rearrangements were amplified by multiplex PCR using a touch-down protocol with TRB-A and TRB-B primer pools mixed in one tube. Illumina adapters and sample indices were attached to the amplicons through two consecutive PCR reactions using Phusion HS II polymerase. The amplicons were purified from gel with the NucleoSpin Gel and PCR Clean-up kit, after which the amplicons were quantified by Qubit and checked for quality on an Agilent 2100 Bioanalyzer. Sequencing of the libraries was done on an Illumina MiSeq with paired-end, single-indexed, 600-cycle runs. From the authors' description of their analysis: MiXCR version 2.1.12, together with the default MiXCR reference library, was used to align and assemble the TRB reads. A clone was defined by each unique CDR3 nucleotide sequence, and analysis was restricted to productive sequences with at least two reads. Repertoire diversity was assessed by alpha-parameterized diversity profiles (alpha 0 to 5), including Shannon (alpha 1) and Simpson (alpha 2) indices, computed with an R script. Combinatorial TRB VJ usage was calculated with the tcR package and was compared between cohorts by principal component analysis performed with ade4. TCRbeta CDR3s were clustered with GLIPH on cohort pairs matched by age and read depth, and cluster frequencies were compared by Wilcoxon test. TCRdb reanalyzed the reads, keeping one entry per CDR3 protein sequence and omitting DNA. The V and J calls were not made by the authors but by TCRdb's processing. This sample's table has entries for roughly 1,600 distinct CDR3 sequences. Under 75% of the sample rests with the top ten.

The data belong to a study of T cell clusters in autoimmune cytopenias (dated by TCRdb to about 2019). Context from the whole study: TRB sequencing reached a median depth of around 50,000 reads per sample and yielded a median of 2,350 distinct TRB clonotypes per sample. The goal of the study was to find out whether patients with autoimmune cytopenia have a disease-specific immune repertoire signature that could be used as a blood-based biomarker. Peripheral blood TRB and IGH repertoires were sequenced in autoimmune cytopenia patients at active disease and during treatment follow-up, alongside healthy, CLL and autoimmune hepatitis controls. Study-level results and caveats: The GLIPH analysis suggested a lack of physiological T cell clusters in primary autoimmune cytopenia patients, since approximately 50 clusters were exclusive to healthy donors whereas more than 15 were exclusive to patients. The cluster-lack signature was not observed for secondary cytopenia versus CLL, as the signature was apparently masked by the dominant lymphoma-associated repertoire. Healthy donors had almost three times as many exclusive TRB clusters as active autoimmune hepatitis patients, a finding consistent with an autoimmunity-wide signature. The T cell clusters were defined only in silico, and the functional role of the clusters was left to be validated experimentally. Shifts in the TRB repertoire, including less even repertoires in secondary cytopenia and CLL, were mostly a reflection of lymphoma bias and not of autoimmunity.

Per sample, approximately 230 ng of peripheral blood genomic DNA, approximately 38,000 genome equivalents, was used for TRB amplification. The CDR3 covers 19 residues, taking in both the cysteine and the phenylalanine. The entry carries no DNA sequence. In this chain, TRBV12-3 or TRBV12-4 is recombined with TRBJ1-4. The sequence derives from a human donor with an autoimmune cytopenia, with autoimmune hepatitis or in good health (not recorded which). Source material: peripheral blood. Here the CDR3 is given as CASSLVGWPVVATNEKLFF.